These 3 T cell receptor beta chains share one sample of origin, sequenced in a study of shared clonotypes between healthy human individuals. This table comes from immunoSEQ multiplex PCR, and its TCRdb copy is limited to in-frame clones, with some not included. This table has about 990,000 clones, approximately 80% appearing once. The sequencing sample was made of memory CD4+ T cells from PBMCs. Subset reported: CD45RA-negative fraction. These receptor sequences come from a young man in good health. Some clones in this sample may be carry-over from other donors' samples.

The CDR3: CASRSDRGHEQFF. As DNA, the CDR3 is TGTGCCAGCAGATCAGACAGGGGGCATGAGCAGTTCTTC. This chain joins TRBV2 and TRBJ2-1; 10 positions match TRBD1. The germline gives CDR1 SNHLY, CDR2 FYNNEI. The V segment lost 6 bases and the J segment 8 bases; nucleotides outside the gene matches: 4. This CDR3 is built from 13 residues. Complete variable domain (other parts from reference TRBV2 and TRBJ2-1): EPEVTQTPSHQVTQMGQEVILRCVPISNHLYFYWYRQILGQKVEFLVSFYNNEISEKSEIFDDQFSVERPDGSNFTLKIRSTKLEDSAMYFCASRSDRGHEQFFGPGTRLTVL.

The rearrangement links TRBV5-1 to TRBJ2-5, with 7 bases lining up with TRBD2. This CDR3 region has 16 residues. V shed 0 bases and J 1 base; nucleotides not matched to a gene: 6. Germline V CDR1 and CDR2: SGHRS, YFSETQ. In DNA, the CDR3 is TGCGCCAGCAGCTTGGCCGCGGCTAGCGGCCAAGAGACCCAGTACTTC. Its protein is CASSLAAASGQETQYF.

The gene calls are TRBV19 and TRBJ2-7; D may match TRBD1 or TRBD2 (5 bases each). Germline-derived CDR1 and CDR2 are LNHDA and SQIVND (reference sequence). Trimming removed 5 bases at V and 4 bases at J, with 15 bases between. This CDR3 has 14 amino acids. CDR3 in amino acids: CASSVGPTMYEQYF. CDR3 sequence (DNA): TGTGCCAGTAGTGTGGGACCGACTATGTACGAGCAGTACTTC.